The T cell receptor beta chain described here comes from a study of T cell repertoires in cytomegalovirus infection. Study-level background: The study used recently identified HLA-C-restricted and well-studied HLA-B-restricted CMV epitopes.

Each CDR3 protein is one row after TCRdb ran MiXCR on the reads. The sample lists roughly 990,000 distinct CDR3 sequences; less than 40% were seen once. Regarding this clonotype: Its antigen is unknown. One end of the junction fails to match germline, which may point to a read error.

Germline CDR1 and CDR2: MGHRA and YSYEKL. The CDR3 is 17 amino acids. The chain uses TRBV4-1 and TRBJ1-4; 9 bases are a match to TRBD1. This receptor was identified in a human donor in good health (CMV status not recorded). Some clones in this sample may be carry-over from other donors' samples. The material was cultured CD8+ T cells from PBMCs, obtained from culture after CMV antigen stimulation. The CDR3 loop reads CASSQDLIWTGDEKLFF. CDR3 bases: TGTGCCAGCAGCCAAGATCTCATCTGGACAGGGGATGAAAAACTGTTTTTT.